This is a list of T cell receptor beta chains from one sample in a study of blood T cell repertoires in COVID-19. Some clones are missing from TCRdb's copy, which holds only in-frame ones; the method was immunoSEQ multiplex PCR. The sample consists of over 60,000 clones, roughly 84% of them appearing once. The specimen was peripheral blood. The receptors were sampled from a human donor in a cohort sampled during active COVID-19. Both conserved end residues are part of each CDR3. Fields, in order: V gene, clone size, D gene, J gene, CDR3 protein, CDR3 DNA. A D gene is named only where the DNA matches it firmly. Some rows have no size entry. The others give once, few or many, or a class for an expanded clone.

TRBV18,NA,NA,TRBJ1-1,CASSPHFSGEAFF,TGTGCCAGCTCACCCCACTTCTCGGGTGAAGCTTTCTTT
TRBV11-2,NA,NA,TRBJ2-1,CASSLVLSYNEQFF,TGTGCCAGCAGCTTAGTCTTGTCCTACAATGAGCAGTTCTTC
TRBV3-1/TRBV3-2,once,NA,TRBJ1-4,CASSPGGREKLFF,TGTGCCAGCAGTCCTGGGGGGAGAGAAAAACTGTTTTTT
TRBV6-5,once,NA,TRBJ1-1,CASSRQVYTEAFF,TGTGCCAGCAGTAGACAGGTCTACACTGAAGCTTTCTTT
TRBV7-2,once,TRBD1,TRBJ1-2,CASSYDRANYGYTF,TGTGCCAGCAGCTATGACAGGGCTAACTATGGCTACACCTTC
TRBV5-5,NA,NA,TRBJ1-2,CASSLEGTSYGYTF,TGTGCCAGCAGCTTGGAAGGGACTTCCTATGGCTACACCTTC
TRBV7-3,NA,TRBD1,TRBJ1-2,CASSSLQGYYGYTF,TGTGCCAGCAGCAGCCTACAGGGGTACTATGGCTACACCTTC
TRBV5-1,NA,TRBD2,TRBJ2-1,CASSVTSGGAVEQFF,TGCGCCAGCAGCGTCACTTCGGGGGGGGCCGTTGAGCAGTTCTTC
TRBV6-6,once,TRBD2,TRBJ2-7,CASRPTSGSYEQYF,TGTGCCAGCAGACCGACTAGCGGCTCCTACGAGCAGTACTTC
TRBV28,few,NA,TRBJ1-5,CASSSRALNQPQHF,TGTGCCAGCAGTTCCAGGGCCCTCAATCAGCCCCAGCATTTT
TRBV4-1,NA,TRBD1,TRBJ1-5,CASSQEGQGDQPQHF,TGCGCCAGCAGCCAGGAAGGACAGGGGGATCAGCCCCAGCATTTT
TRBV5-5,NA,TRBD2,TRBJ2-1,CASSLRLAGGLGLNEQFF,TGTGCCAGCAGCTTGAGGCTAGCGGGAGGCCTAGGCTTAAATGAGCAGTTCTTC
TRBV5-1,few,TRBD1,TRBJ1-1,CASSDRGGNTEAFF,TGCGCCAGCAGCGACAGGGGAGGGAACACTGAAGCTTTCTTT
TRBV24-1,NA,TRBD1,TRBJ2-7,CATSARDRGAYEQYF,TGTGCCACCAGTGCTCGGGACAGGGGAGCCTACGAGCAGTACTTC
TRBV2,once,NA,TRBJ1-4,CASRTRGNEKLFF,TGTGCCAGCCGAACAAGGGGGAATGAAAAACTGTTTTTT
TRBV6-2/TRBV6-3,NA,TRBD1,TRBJ1-2,CASSHAGTGRGYTF,TGTGCCAGCAGTCACGCCGGGACAGGGCGAGGCTACACCTTC
TRBV7-9,NA,NA,TRBJ2-7,CASSLGRGEQYF,TGTGCCAGCAGCTTAGGCAGGGGCGAGCAGTACTTC
TRBV2,NA,TRBD2,TRBJ2-2,CASSRGTSRPGELFF,TGTGCCAGCAGTAGAGGGACTAGTCGTCCCGGGGAGCTGTTTTTT
TRBV7-6,NA,TRBD1,TRBJ2-4,CASSPLWTGKSIQYF,TGTGCCAGCAGCCCCCTTTGGACAGGGAAGAGCATTCAGTACTTC
TRBV5-1,NA,NA,TRBJ2-2,CASSSDRANTGELFF,TGCGCCAGCAGCTCGGACAGAGCGAACACCGGGGAGCTGTTTTTT
TRBV12-3/TRBV12-4,NA,TRBD1,TRBJ2-7,CASSNRDRGKQYF,TGTGCCAGCTCGAACCGGGACAGGGGTAAGCAGTACTTC
TRBV2,NA,NA,TRBJ2-7,CASSVRYEQYF,TGTGCCAGCAGTGTGAGATACGAGCAGTACTTC
TRBV2,NA,NA,TRBJ2-5,CATRLGETQYF,TGTGCCACCAGACTAGGCGAGACCCAGTACTTC
TRBV2,NA,NA,TRBJ1-3,CASSERTTGNTIYF,TGTGCCAGCAGTGAACGAACTACTGGAAACACCATATATTTT
TRBV28,NA,TRBD2,TRBJ2-7,CASSPPTAGGQRQYF,TGTGCCAGCAGCCCCCCAACAGCGGGAGGGCAACGGCAGTACTTC
TRBV11-2,NA,NA,TRBJ2-3,CASTLDGGTDTQYF,TGTGCCAGCACCCTTGACGGGGGCACAGATACGCAGTATTTT
TRBV10-1,NA,TRBD1,TRBJ2-4,CASSTGTGENIQYF,TGCGCCAGCAGTACCGGGACAGGGGAGAACATTCAGTACTTC
TRBV5-1,NA,NA,TRBJ2-6,CASTLMSSGANVLTF,TGCGCCAGCACACTAATGAGCTCTGGGGCCAACGTCCTGACTTTC
TRBV5-1,once,NA,TRBJ1-2,CASFLGPGNYGYTF,TGCGCCAGCTTCTTGGGACCGGGAAACTATGGCTACACCTTC
TRBV6-5,NA,TRBD1,TRBJ2-7,CASRSGQFSYEQYF,TGTGCCAGCAGATCGGGACAGTTCTCCTACGAGCAGTACTTC
TRBV5-4,few,NA,TRBJ1-1,CASSLAPGAKTEAFF,TGTGCCAGCAGCTTGGCACCAGGCGCAAAAACTGAAGCTTTCTTT
TRBV14,once,TRBD1,TRBJ2-4,CASSEGGLAKNIQYF,TGTGCCAGCAGCGAAGGGGGCCTAGCCAAAAACATTCAGTACTTC
TRBV6-5,few,TRBD1,TRBJ2-7,CASSPGQGSLYEQYF,TGTGCCAGCAGTCCCGGACAGGGATCCCTATACGAGCAGTACTTC
TRBV2,NA,TRBD2,TRBJ2-3,CASTRLAGVADTQYF,TGTGCCAGCACTCGACTAGCGGGAGTTGCAGATACGCAGTATTTT
TRBV4-2,NA,NA,TRBJ2-1,CASSQDEGRNSYNEQFF,TGTGCCAGCAGCCAAGACGAGGGCAGAAACTCCTACAATGAGCAGTTCTTC
TRBV6-1,NA,NA,TRBJ2-7,CASSEGGGGYEQYF,TGTGCCAGCAGTGAAGGCGGGGGCGGATACGAGCAGTACTTC
TRBV7-9,NA,NA,TRBJ2-3,CASSLSFGTDTQYF,TGTGCCAGCAGCCTTAGTTTCGGCACAGATACGCAGTATTTT
TRBV3-1/TRBV3-2,NA,NA,TRBJ1-5,CASSQDTYRDQPQHF,TGTGCCAGCAGCCAAGACACCTACCGCGATCAGCCCCAGCATTTT
TRBV6-5,NA,TRBD1,TRBJ1-3,CASSYSRTGSGNTIYF,TGTGCCAGCAGTTACTCCCGGACAGGGTCCGGAAACACCATATATTTT
TRBV28,few,NA,TRBJ2-1,CASSLGGNEQFF,TGTGCCAGCAGTTTGGGGGGCAATGAGCAGTTCTTC
TRBV5-1,NA,NA,TRBJ2-5,CASSPRGGHQETQYF,TGCGCCAGCAGCCCTAGGGGGGGGCATCAAGAGACCCAGTACTTC
TRBV11-2,NA,NA,TRBJ2-1,CASGVGDSNEQFF,TGTGCCAGCGGCGTGGGGGACTCCAATGAGCAGTTCTTC
TRBV11-2,NA,TRBD2,TRBJ2-2,CASSSGLTSIETGELFF,TGTGCCAGCAGCTCGGGCCTGACTAGCATTGAGACCGGGGAGCTGTTTTTT
TRBV5-4,NA,TRBD1,TRBJ2-7,CASTGTGQPSYEQYF,TGTGCCAGCACCGGGACAGGACAACCCTCCTACGAGCAGTACTTC
TRBV7-8,NA,NA,TRBJ1-2,CASSSWGGSYYGYTF,TGTGCCAGCAGCTCGTGGGGAGGCTCCTACTATGGCTACACCTTC
TRBV27,NA,NA,TRBJ1-6,CASRDGSSYNSPLHF,TGTGCCAGCCGGGACGGGAGCTCCTATAATTCACCCCTCCACTTT
TRBV11-3,NA,TRBD2,TRBJ2-1,CASSGTSGKGTEQFF,TGTGCCAGCAGCGGGACTAGCGGGAAAGGTACTGAGCAGTTCTTC
TRBV5-4,NA,TRBD2,TRBJ2-3,CASSSLTGGQDTQYF,TGTGCCAGCAGCTCCTTAACGGGGGGGCAAGATACGCAGTATTTT
TRBV19,NA,NA,TRBJ1-6,CASSPQGLPHSPLHF,TGTGCCAGTAGTCCCCAGGGACTGCCCCATTCACCCCTCCACTTT
TRBV29-1,NA,TRBD2,TRBJ2-2,CSVGLAGRHSTGELFF,TGCAGCGTTGGGCTAGCGGGGAGACATAGCACCGGGGAGCTGTTTTTT